Following are 21 T cell receptor beta chains from one sample sequenced in a study of T cell responses to AZD1222 COVID-19 vaccine. The table came from immunoSEQ multiplex PCR; TCRdb's copy has only in-frame clones and leaves some out. The sample has fewer than 200,000 clones, roughly 90% seen once; the top ten hold roughly 4%. The source was peripheral blood, collected 28 days after the second AZD1222 dose. The receptor set was obtained from an adult who received the AZD1222 COVID-19 vaccine.

The rearrangement joins TRBV7-2 to TRBJ2-3; 8 bases match TRBD2. Trimming at V came to 1 base and at J to 4 bases, leaving 1 base not matched to a gene. CDR3 length: 14 residues. CDR1 SGHTA and CDR2 FQGNSA come from the germline V gene. The CDR3 here is CASSLGGGSDTQYF. The DNA for the CDR3 is TGTGCCAGCAGCTTAGGCGGGGGGTCAGATACGCAGTATTTT.

V usage is TRBV28 and J usage is TRBJ2-7; 10 bases are shared with TRBD2. V dropped 5 bases and J dropped 4; count of bases not matched to a gene: 8. CDR1 is MDHEN and CDR2 is SYDVKM in the germline V gene. This CDR3 has 15 residues. The CDR3 loop reads CASSAWTSGGYEQYF. CDR3 DNA: TGTGCCAGCAGTGCTTGGACTAGCGGTGGGTACGAGCAGTACTTC.

This rearrangement joins TRBV7-2 to TRBJ1-1; D is unresolved. Germline loops: CDR1 SGHTA, CDR2 FQGNSA. V was shortened by 2 bases and J by 1 base, with 8 bases between the two germline ends. This CDR3 is 14 amino acids long. The CDR3 coding sequence is TGTGCCAGCAGCTTATTCAAGGGGAACACTGAAGCTTTCTTT. It yields the protein CASSLFKGNTEAFF.

The chain combines TRBV5-1 with TRBJ1-4; 10 bases map to TRBD1. This CDR3 spans 15 amino acids. Germline loops: CDR1 SGHRS, CDR2 YFSETQ. The V gene end was trimmed by 2 bases and the J gene end by 6 bases; junction bases not matched to a gene: 4. This CDR3 reads CASSLPGQGYEKLFF. DNA of the CDR3: TGCGCCAGCAGCTTACCGGGACAGGGGTATGAAAAACTGTTTTTT.

This clone was observed a handful of times. The gene calls are TRBV7-2 and TRBJ1-4, with 9 bases fitting TRBD1. CDR1 and CDR2 (germline): SGHTA, FQGNSA. V was clipped by 1 base and J by 0 bases; unmatched bases: 0. This CDR3 contains 16 residues. The CDR3 nucleotides are TGTGCCAGCAGCTTAGGACAGGGGGCAACTAATGAAAAACTGTTTTTT. Its translation is CASSLGQGATNEKLFF.

This clone was recorded only once. The V gene is TRBV15, the J gene TRBJ2-7, with TRBD1 as a possible D gene (6 bases). Per the germline V gene, CDR1 is LNHNV and CDR2 is YYDKDF (reference sequence). This CDR3 has 18 amino acids. V lost 3 bases and J lost 0, with 21 bases in between. The DNA of the CDR3 is TGTGCCACCAGCAGCTTAAATGATACAGGGCTTTACTCCTACGAGCAGTACTTC. It specifies CATSSLNDTGLYSYEQYF.

The chain employs TRBV4-3 and TRBJ1-3; D not certain. The CDR3 contains 16 residues. V was trimmed by 0 bases and J by 0 bases, leaving 9 bases between them. From germline, CDR1 is LGHNA and CDR2 YSLEER. The CDR3 DNA reads TGCGCCAGCAGCCAAGAAACTGATTCCTCTGGAAACACCATATATTTT. It translates to CASSQETDSSGNTIYF.

The chain employs TRBV6-5 and TRBJ1-6; D might be TRBD1 (5 bases). Germline-derived CDR1 and CDR2 are MNHEY and SVGAGI. This CDR3 is built from 16 residues. V was shortened by 0 bases and J by 8 bases, with 14 bases between the two germline ends. The DNA for the CDR3 is TGTGCCAGCAGTTACTCAGCAGGGCAGGGATATTCACCCCTCCACTTT. It is translated as CASSYSAGQGYSPLHF.

V is TRBV11-1 and J is TRBJ1-4; D is undetermined. Germline-derived CDR1 and CDR2 are SGHAT and FQDESV (reference sequence). The V end lost 7 bases, the J end lost 8 bases, and 14 bases lay between the germline ends. CDR3 length: 13 residues. CDR3 sequence (DNA): TGTGCCAGCAAACGCGACACACAGGAAAAACTGTTTTTT. This translates into CASKRDTQEKLFF.

DNA of the CDR3: TGTGCCAGCAGTCTCCTCGGATCACCCCTCCACTTT. Translating gives CASSLLGSPLHF. V is TRBV27 and J is TRBJ1-6; D unclear. V lost 5 bases and J 10 bases, leaving 9 bases between the germline ends. Germline lookup yields CDR1 MNHEY and CDR2 SMNVEV (reference sequence). The CDR3 spans 12 residues.

The gene calls are TRBV7-2 and TRBJ1-3; D is unresolved. CDR3 length: 16 residues. Trimming shortened V by 1 base and J by 0 bases, and 10 bases separated the two germline ends. The germline gives CDR1 SGHTA, CDR2 FQGNSA. CDR3: CASSLGMALSGNTIYF. The CDR3 region has the DNA TGTGCCAGCAGCTTAGGGATGGCGCTCTCTGGAAACACCATATATTTT.

The CDR3 nucleotides read TGTGCCAGCAGCTTAGATCGCGGTCGAAATGAAAAACTGTTTTTT. This sequence encodes CASSLDRGRNEKLFF. The V and J genes are TRBV11-2 and TRBJ1-4; D unclear. This CDR3 is 15 amino acids long. Germline CDR1 reads SGHAT; CDR2 reads FQNNGV. Trimming cost V 0 bases and J 5 bases, with 10 bases left between them.

J is TRBJ2-1 and V is TRBV7-2, with 9 bases that match TRBD1. V lost 6 bases to trimming and J lost 8 bases; unmatched junction nucleotides: 14. This CDR3 comprises 16 residues. Germline lookup yields CDR1 SGHTA and CDR2 FQGNSA. The CDR3 sequence: CASSQRTGGARYEQFF. The CDR3 DNA reads as TGTGCCAGCAGTCAGAGAACAGGGGGCGCAAGATATGAGCAGTTCTTC.

CDR3 bases: TGTGCCAGCAGGGTTTCTTCATCCTACGAGCAGTACTTC. This translates into CASRVSSSYEQYF. This rearrangement joins TRBV6-5 to TRBJ2-7; D is uncertain. Germline V CDR1 and CDR2: MNHEY, SVGAGI. Trimming shortened V by 6 bases and J by 1 base, and 10 bases separated the two germline ends. The CDR3 extends over 13 amino acids.

This chain links TRBV5-4 with TRBJ1-1; D gene ambiguous. The CDR3 consists of 16 residues. CDR1 SGHNT and CDR2 YYREEE come from the germline V gene (reference sequence). The V gene lost 4 bases and the J gene lost 0 bases, with 16 bases spanning the gap. CDR3 bases: TGTGCCAGCAGCCCCCTGAGTCAGTCCATGAACACTGAAGCTTTCTTT. It codes for CASSPLSQSMNTEAFF. Together with reference TRBV5-4 and TRBJ1-1, the CDR3 gives the full variable domain: ETGVTQSPTHLIKTRGQQVTLRCSSQSGHNTVSWYQQALGQGPQFIFQYYREEENGRGNFPPRFSGLQFPNYSSELNVNALELDDSALYLCASSPLSQSMNTEAFFGQGTRLTVV.

The chain is built from TRBV27 and TRBJ1-1; the match to TRBD1 covers 8 bases. J lost 1 base, V lost 6 bases, and 7 bases had no gene match. Germline V gene sequence: CDR1 MNHEY, CDR2 SMNVEV (reference sequence). This CDR3 has 15 amino acids. CDR3 sequence reads: CASSRGTGGNTEAFF. The CDR3 DNA reads TGTGCCAGCAGCCGGGGCACAGGGGGGAACACTGAAGCTTTCTTT.

The V call is TRBV19, the J call TRBJ1-1; 8 bases match TRBD1. CDR3 length: 15 amino acids. The trim removed 4 bases at V and 4 bases at J, leaving 8 bases unmatched. Germline V lookup: CDR1 LNHDA, CDR2 SQIVND (reference sequence). The CDR3 sequence is CASSTQSTGATEAFF. The CDR3 DNA reads TGTGCCAGTAGTACCCAATCGACAGGGGCCACTGAAGCTTTCTTT. The full variable domain, its missing parts supplied by reference TRBV19 and TRBJ1-1, is DGGITQSPKYLFRKEGQNVTLSCEQNLNHDAMYWYRQDPGQGLRLIYYSQIVNDFQKGDIAEGYSVSREKKESFPLTVTSAQKNPTAFYLCASSTQSTGATEAFFGQGTRLTVV.

This rearrangement joins TRBV18 to TRBJ1-2; possible D gene TRBD1, 6 bases. V was trimmed by 3 bases and J by 6 bases, leaving 20 bases between them. This CDR3 is 16 amino acids long. Germline V lookup: CDR1 KGHSH, CDR2 LQKENI. The CDR3 protein is CASSPPEAGEVNGYTF. The CDR3 DNA reads as TGTGCCAGCTCACCTCCAGAGGCAGGGGAGGTAAATGGCTACACCTTC.

This clone was counted once. The chain has TRBV6-5 and TRBJ1-4; D gene ambiguous. The CDR3 is made up of 14 amino acids. Germline V lookup: CDR1 MNHEY, CDR2 SVGAGI. The V and J ends lost 5 bases and 4 bases respectively, with 11 bases between them. In nucleotides, the CDR3 is TGTGCCAGCAGTCCACAGAAAATTAATGAAAAACTGTTTTTT. It translates to CASSPQKINEKLFF.

The chain couples TRBV9 to TRBJ2-3; 12 bases map to TRBD2. Per the germline V gene, CDR1 is SGDLS and CDR2 is YYNGEE. The CDR3 contains 18 residues. The J segment lost 2 bases and the V segment lost 2 bases, leaving 9 bases of the junction unmatched. CDR3 DNA sequence: TGTGCCAGCAGCGTTTCCCTAGCGGGGGGGCGAGACACAGATACGCAGTATTTT. It encodes CASSVSLAGGRDTDTQYF. Complete variable domain (other parts from reference TRBV9 and TRBJ2-3): DSGVTQTPKHLITATGQRVTLRCSPRSGDLSVYWYQQSLDQGLQFLIQYYNGEERAKGNILERFSAQQFPDLHSELNLSSLELGDSALYFCASSVSLAGGRDTDTQYFGPGTRLTVL.

The rearrangement joins TRBV11-2 to TRBJ1-1; 10 bases are a match to TRBD1. Germline V gene lookup returns CDR1 SGHAT and CDR2 FQNNGV. V shed 4 bases and J 5 bases; nucleotides not matched to a gene: 10. This CDR3 has 16 residues. The CDR3 reads CASSSPGQGRETEAFF. The CDR3 nucleotides read TGTGCCAGCAGCTCCCCGGGACAGGGGAGAGAAACTGAAGCTTTCTTT.